This entry lists 24 T cell receptor beta chains sequenced from one sample in a study of response to subunit inactivated influenza vaccine. TCRdb itself ran the RT-PCR reads through MiXCR, one entry per CDR3 protein. The sample records 430,000 or so distinct CDR3 sequences, approximately 10% being singletons. This material consisted of PBMCs from blood, taken roughly 47 days after vaccination. These receptors all stem from a man between 50 and 59 years old who received an inactivated influenza vaccine.

At least ten counts were recorded for this clonotype. This chain connects TRBV7-2 to TRBJ2-1; D is ambiguous. The ends were cut back, 2 bases at V and 7 bases at J, with 6 bases in the middle. The length of the CDR3 is 12 residues. Germline V gives CDR1 SGHTA, CDR2 FQGNSA. This CDR3 is CASSLFLNEQFF. The CDR3 DNA reads TGTGCCAGCAGCTTATTCTTGAATGAGCAGTTCTTC. Full variable domain (outside the CDR3, taken from reference TRBV7-2 and TRBJ2-1): GAGVSQSPSNKVTEKGKDVELRCDPISGHTALYWYRQSLGQGLEFLIYFQGNSAPDKSGLPSDRFSAERTGGSVSTLTIQRTQQEDSAVYLCASSLFLNEQFFGPGTRLTVL.

This clonotype appeared a few times. The chain is built from TRBV11-2 and TRBJ2-1, with 15 bases fitting TRBD2. The CDR3 runs to 21 residues. Looked up from germline, CDR1 is SGHAT and CDR2 is FQNNGV. V gave up 5 bases and J gave up 8 bases; unmatched junction bases: 22. The CDR3 bases are TGTGCCAGCAGCGCGCCCTTGGGACTAGCGGGAGGTACTTACTATTGGGATGAGCAGTTCTTC. As protein: CASSAPLGLAGGTYYWDEQFF.

This clonotype was seen only a few times. V gene TRBV12-3 or TRBV12-4 combines with J gene TRBJ2-1; 12 positions match TRBD2. The CDR3 spans 16 residues. V gave up 5 bases and J gave up 8 bases; unmatched junction bases: 10. DNA of the CDR3: TGTGCCAGCAGTAGCCCCGGGACTAGCGGGCGTTATGAGCAGTTCTTC. Amino acids: CASSSPGTSGRYEQFF.

The chain couples TRBV21-1 to TRBJ1-6. TRBV21-1 is an annotated pseudogene. This CDR3 region has 19 residues. The CDR3 bases are TGTGCCAGCAGCAAAGCGCTTTCGGCAGGGAAGTTCCATAATTCACCCCTCCACTTT. Protein: CASSKALSAGKFHNSPLHF.

Notes on this clonotype: A clone one base away is much larger, so this may be a read error. CDR3 coding DNA: TGCAGTGCTAGAGATGTGGTAGCGGGGGACAATGAGCAGTCCTTC. Amino acids: CSARDVVAGDNEQSF. The chain employs TRBV20-1 and TRBJ2-1; 9 bases map to TRBD2. CDR1 is DFQATT, CDR2 SNEGSKA, per germline (reference sequence). The CDR3 runs to 15 residues.

The chain has TRBV15 and TRBJ2-1; no reliable D call. The V and J ends lost 0 bases and 10 bases respectively, with 10 bases between them. The CDR3 contains 13 residues. Germline V gene data show CDR1 as LNHNV and CDR2 as YYDKDF (reference sequence). In DNA, the CDR3 is TGTGCCACCAGCAGAGAAAGCATCGGAGAGCAGTTCTTC. Translating it yields CATSRESIGEQFF. The whole variable domain, filled in from reference TRBV15 and TRBJ2-1, reads DAMVIQNPRYQVTQFGKPVTLSCSQTLNHNVMYWYQQKSSQAPKLLFHYYDKDFNNEADTPDNFQSRRPNTSFCFLDIRSPGLGDTAMYLCATSRESIGEQFFGPGTRLTVL.

The chain is built from TRBV5-1 and TRBJ2-3, with 7 bases aligning to TRBD1. Germline CDR1 and CDR2: SGHRS and YFSETQ. The CDR3 totals 14 residues. J was trimmed by 2 bases and V by 3 bases; bases with no gene match: 3. The CDR3 protein is CASSSDRTTDTQYF. In nucleotides, the CDR3 is TGCGCCAGCAGCTCGGACAGGACCACAGATACGCAGTATTTT.

Note on this clonotype: A much larger clone lies one base from this, so it may be a read error. V and J are TRBV5-1 and TRBJ2-2; 7 nucleotides match TRBD1. The germline V gene has CDR1 SGHRS and CDR2 YFSETQ. V was clipped by 4 bases and J by 3 bases; unmatched bases: 9. This CDR3 spans 16 amino acids. The CDR3 coding sequence is TGCGCCAGCAGCCTCCGCGGACAGGCGTACACCGGGGAGCTGTTTTTT. Protein product: CASSLRGQAYTGELFF.

The chain links TRBV5-1 to TRBJ2-5; TRBD1 aligns across 8 bases. The CDR3 consists of 14 residues. Trimming took 1 base from V and 3 from J; bases not matched to a gene: 2. Germline CDR1 is SGHRS and CDR2 is YFSETQ. The CDR3 bases are TGCGCCAGCAGCTTGACAGGGGGAGAAGAGACCCAGTACTTC. This codes for CASSLTGGEETQYF.

This sequence joins TRBV20-1 and TRBJ2-3, with TRBD1 matching over 11 bases. The ends lost 7 bases at V and 0 bases at J; junction bases unmatched: 6. The CDR3 spans 15 residues. Germline values: CDR1 DFQATT, CDR2 SNEGSKA (reference sequence). Here the CDR3 reads CSGLDRGRSTDTQYF. The CDR3 coding sequence is TGCAGTGGGTTGGACAGGGGGCGAAGCACAGATACGCAGTATTTT.

Remarks on this clonotype: The DNA is left out, because the CDR3 cannot be placed on it with certainty; the CDR3 is given as TCRdb lists it. The V call is TRBV12-3 or TRBV12-4, the J call TRBJ2-5. The length of the CDR3 is 15 amino acids, counting both ends. The CDR3: CASSLLSSGQETQYF.

The gene calls are TRBV4-1 and TRBJ2-7; 9 bases are shared with TRBD1. The ends lost 1 base at V and 4 bases at J; junction bases unmatched: 8. Germline assignment: CDR1 MGHRA and CDR2 YSYEKL. The CDR3 runs 16 residues. CDR3 region: CASSQGRGQGQYEQYF. The DNA of the CDR3 is TGCGCCAGCAGCCAAGGAAGGGGACAGGGCCAGTACGAGCAGTACTTC.

This clonotype was seen ten or more times. The rearrangement links TRBV7-8 to TRBJ1-5; D gene uncertain. In germline, CDR1 is SGHVS, CDR2 FQNEAQ. The V gene lost 4 bases and the J gene lost 0 bases, with 10 bases spanning the gap. The CDR3 is 15 amino acids. This CDR3 is CASSSARVSNQPQHF. CDR3 coding DNA: TGTGCCAGCAGCTCAGCGCGGGTTAGCAATCAGCCCCAGCATTTT.

V and J are TRBV7-9 and TRBJ2-5, with D uncertain. CDR1 and CDR2 from the germline V gene are SEHNR and FQNEAQ (reference sequence). Trimming stripped 5 bases from V and 0 bases from J, with 16 bases between. The CDR3 consists of 16 residues. Here the CDR3 reads CASSQPPTAYQETQYF. DNA for the CDR3: TGTGCCAGCAGCCAACCCCCCACGGCCTACCAAGAGACCCAGTACTTC. The complete variable domain, with remaining parts taken from reference TRBV7-9 and TRBJ2-5, reads DTGVSQNPRHKITKRGQNVTFRCDPISEHNRLYWYRQTLGQGPEFLTYFQNEAQLEKSRLLSDRFSAERPKGSFSTLEIQRTEQGDSAMYLCASSQPPTAYQETQYFGPGTRLLVL.

The chain employs TRBV10-3 and TRBJ2-7; TRBD1 agrees at 10 bases. The length of the CDR3 is 17 residues. Trimming removed 6 bases from V and 0 bases from J; junction bases left unmatched: 11. Germline V gene data show CDR1 as ENHRY and CDR2 as SYGVKD. The CDR3 reads CAISNPGTGVFSYEQYF. The CDR3 nucleotides are TGTGCCATCAGCAACCCCGGGACAGGGGTATTCTCCTACGAGCAGTACTTC.

Only a few counts were recorded for this clonotype. The V and J genes are TRBV7-9 and TRBJ2-1; the D is unclear. Trimming cost V 7 bases and J 3 bases, with 10 bases left between them. Germline CDR1 reads SEHNR; CDR2 reads FQNEAQ (reference sequence). The CDR3 spans 13 residues. CDR3 residues: CASNQYSYNEQFF. DNA for the CDR3: TGTGCCAGCAACCAATACAGCTACAATGAGCAGTTCTTC.

This clonotype was observed a few times. The rearrangement links TRBV5-6 to TRBJ1-5; D might be TRBD1 (5 bases). CDR3 length: 17 amino acids. Trimming left V 4 bases short and J 3 bases short, with 20 bases between. Germline V gene data show CDR1 as SGHDT and CDR2 as YYEEEE. In DNA, the CDR3 is TGTGCCAGCAGCCTCTTTACCAGGGCTAGGGTCAATCAGCCCCAGCATTTT. Translated, it gives CASSLFTRARVNQPQHF.

This chain uses TRBV5-5 with TRBJ1-4, with 8 bases identical to TRBD1. Germline V lookup: CDR1 SGHKS, CDR2 YYEKEE (reference sequence). Trimming cost V 3 bases and J 0 bases; bases outside gene matches: 4. The CDR3 contains 16 residues. The CDR3 coding sequence is TGTGCCAGCAGCTCGCAGGGGGCACCAACTAATGAAAAACTGTTTTTT. Its protein is CASSSQGAPTNEKLFF.

This chain uses TRBV5-1 with TRBJ2-2, with D maybe TRBD1 (6 bases). V lost 3 bases, J lost 2 bases, and 11 bases lay in between. The germline CDR1 and CDR2 sequences are SGHRS and YFSETQ. CDR3 length equals 15 residues. Here the CDR3 reads CASSSQGKNTGELFF. The CDR3 DNA sequence: TGCGCCAGCAGCTCACAGGGAAAAAACACCGGGGAGCTGTTTTTT. The complete variable domain, with remaining parts taken from reference TRBV5-1 and TRBJ2-2, reads KAGVTQTPRYLIKTRGQQVTLSCSPISGHRSVSWYQQTPGQGLQFLFEYFSETQRNKGNFPGRFSGRQFSNSRSEMNVSTLELGDSALYLCASSSQGKNTGELFFGEGSRLTVL.

The chain joins TRBV4-3 to TRBJ2-5; 9 nucleotides line up with TRBD1. The V segment lost 0 bases and the J segment 5 bases; nucleotides outside the gene matches: 10. Germline CDR1 reads LGHNA; CDR2 reads YSLEER. The CDR3 is 17 amino acids. CDR3 amino acids: CASSQESRTGVMETQYF. Here the CDR3 DNA reads TGCGCCAGCAGCCAAGAAAGTCGGACAGGGGTTATGGAGACCCAGTACTTC.

This clonotype was observed many times. This chain joins TRBV20-1 and TRBJ2-1; D gene unclear. V was shortened by 6 bases and J by 10 bases, with 16 bases between the two germline ends. This CDR3 spans 12 amino acids. Germline V gene sequence: CDR1 DFQATT, CDR2 SNEGSKA (reference sequence). The CDR3 DNA sequence: TGCAGTGCCGCTAGATCTGGGGTCGAGCAGTTCTTC. Amino acids: CSAARSGVEQFF.

The table lists this clonotype with a few counts. The J gene is TRBJ2-2, the V gene TRBV11-2; 9 bases fit TRBD1. CDR1 is SGHAT, CDR2 FQNNGV, per germline. Trimming cost V 4 bases and J 2 bases; bases outside gene matches: 11. This CDR3 has 18 amino acids. CDR3 sequence reads: CASSSGQGLGLNTGELFF. CDR3 nucleotide sequence: TGTGCCAGCAGCTCTGGACAGGGGTTGGGGCTTAACACCGGGGAGCTGTTTTTT.

The J gene is TRBJ2-2, the V gene TRBV28; D is undetermined. Deletions cut 10 bases from V and 5 bases from J, with 8 bases between. The CDR3 loop spans 11 amino acids. The germline V gene has CDR1 MDHEN and CDR2 SYDVKM. CDR3 DNA: TGTGCCATCGTCGTAACCGGGGAGCTGTTTTTT. Its translation is CAIVVTGELFF.

In its sample, this clonotype was seen many times. This rearrangement joins TRBV12-3 or TRBV12-4 to TRBJ1-3, with D tentatively TRBD1 (6 bases). V was shortened by 5 bases and J by 0 bases, with 11 bases between the two germline ends. The length of the CDR3 is 15 residues. The chain's CDR3 is CASSRQAFSGNTIYF. CDR3 nucleotides: TGTGCCAGCAGTCGACAGGCTTTCTCTGGAAACACCATATATTTT.